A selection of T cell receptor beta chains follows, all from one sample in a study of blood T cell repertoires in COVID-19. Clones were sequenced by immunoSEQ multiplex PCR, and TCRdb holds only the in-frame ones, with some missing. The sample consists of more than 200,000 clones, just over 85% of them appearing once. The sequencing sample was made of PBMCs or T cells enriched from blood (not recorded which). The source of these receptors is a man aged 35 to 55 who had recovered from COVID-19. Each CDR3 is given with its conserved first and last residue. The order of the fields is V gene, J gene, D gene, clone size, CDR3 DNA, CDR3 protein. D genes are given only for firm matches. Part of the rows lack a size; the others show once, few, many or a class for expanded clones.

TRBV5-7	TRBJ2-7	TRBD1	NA	TGTGCCAGCAGCTCCGGACAGGGGGACCACGAGCAGTACTTC	CASSSGQGDHEQYF
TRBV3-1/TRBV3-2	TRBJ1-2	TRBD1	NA	TGTGCCAGCAGCCAAGGGACAGGGTTTGGCTACACCTTC	CASSQGTGFGYTF
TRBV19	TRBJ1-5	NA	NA	TGTGCCAGTAGGGACAATTCGGGTCAGCCCCAGCATTTT	CASRDNSGQPQHF
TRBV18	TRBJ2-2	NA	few	TGTGCCAGCTCACTTCTGAGAGGGAACACCGGGGAGCTGTTTTTT	CASSLLRGNTGELFF
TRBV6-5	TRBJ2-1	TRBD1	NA	TGTGCCAGTAAACCGGGACAGGGGTCCTACAATGAGCAGTTCTTC	CASKPGQGSYNEQFF
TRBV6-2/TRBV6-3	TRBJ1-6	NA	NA	TGTGCCAGCAGTTACATGGCAGAAGTGGCCTATAATTCACCCCTCCACTTT	CASSYMAEVAYNSPLHF
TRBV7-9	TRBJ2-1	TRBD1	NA	TGTGCCAGCAGCTTTGAGGGGGCCCCCGACAATGAGCAGTTCTTC	CASSFEGAPDNEQFF
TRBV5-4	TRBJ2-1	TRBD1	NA	TGTGCCAGCAGCAGCCGGGACAGCTCCTACAATGAGCAGTTCTTC	CASSSRDSSYNEQFF
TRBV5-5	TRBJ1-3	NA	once	TGTGCCAGCAGCGAAGGGGTCGGAAACACCATATATTTT	CASSEGVGNTIYF
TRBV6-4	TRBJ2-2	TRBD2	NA	TGTGCCAGCAGCTATGAAGCGGGAGGGACCCGGGAGCTGTTTTTT	CASSYEAGGTRELFF
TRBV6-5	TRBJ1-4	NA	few	TGTGCCAGCACCCAGTATCGCGGACTTAATGAAAAACTGTTTTTT	CASTQYRGLNEKLFF
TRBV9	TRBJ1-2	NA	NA	TGTGCCAGCAGCGCCCAACCGGGGAAGGGCTACACCTTC	CASSAQPGKGYTF
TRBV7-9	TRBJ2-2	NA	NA	TGTGCCAGCAGCGCGGACAGTTCGAACACCGGGGAGCTGTTTTTT	CASSADSSNTGELFF
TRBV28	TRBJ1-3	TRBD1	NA	TGTGCCAGCAGAAAGACAGGGGGGTTTGGAAACACCATATATTTT	CASRKTGGFGNTIYF
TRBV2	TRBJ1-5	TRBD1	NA	TGTGCCAGCAGTGATCCCCACGACAGGGGGCTGAGCAATCAGCCCCAGCATTTT	CASSDPHDRGLSNQPQHF
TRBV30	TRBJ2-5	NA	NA	TGTGCCTGGAGTGTGGGGGGAGAGACCCAGTACTTC	CAWSVGGETQYF
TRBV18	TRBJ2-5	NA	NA	TGTGCCAGCTCACCGGCGGGGGCTCCCCCCCAAGAGACCCAGTACTTC	CASSPAGAPPQETQYF
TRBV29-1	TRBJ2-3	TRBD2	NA	TGCAGCTTGACTAGCGGGAGCCCCACAGATACGCAGTATTTT	CSLTSGSPTDTQYF
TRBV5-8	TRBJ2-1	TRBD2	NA	TGTGCCAGCAGCTATAGCGGGGAATTGTATGAGCAGTTCTTC	CASSYSGELYEQFF
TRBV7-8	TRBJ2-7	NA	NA	TGTGCCAGCAGCTTTCCCGAGGCAACCAACTCCTACGAGCAGTACTTC	CASSFPEATNSYEQYF
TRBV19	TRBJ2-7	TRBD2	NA	TGTGCCAGTAGTATGAAGCGGGGGAGTTTCTACGAGCAGTACTTC	CASSMKRGSFYEQYF
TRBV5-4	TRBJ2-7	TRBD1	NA	TGTGCCAGCAGCCCACCGGGACAGGGACACTACGAGCAGTACTTC	CASSPPGQGHYEQYF
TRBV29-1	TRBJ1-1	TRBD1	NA	TGCAGCGTGATTCAGGGACAGGGAAGGTCTGAAGCTTTCTTT	CSVIQGQGRSEAFF
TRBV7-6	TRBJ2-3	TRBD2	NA	TGTGCCAGCAGCCCTACCGGAACTAGCGGGATAGATACGCAGTATTTT	CASSPTGTSGIDTQYF
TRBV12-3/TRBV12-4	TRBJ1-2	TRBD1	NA	TGTGCCAGCGGGACAGCAACTAACTATGGCTACACCTTC	CASGTATNYGYTF
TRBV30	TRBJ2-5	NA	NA	TGTGCCTGGGCTCTAATTTTCGGAGAGACCCAGTACTTC	CAWALIFGETQYF
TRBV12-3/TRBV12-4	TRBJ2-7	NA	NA	TGTGCCAGCAGTTGGGTAGGGGCCTACGAGCAGTACTTC	CASSWVGAYEQYF
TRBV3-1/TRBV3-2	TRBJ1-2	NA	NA	TGTGCCAGCAGCCAAGACCGGAGGGGTGATGGCTACACCTTC	CASSQDRRGDGYTF
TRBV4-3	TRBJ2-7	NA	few	TGCGCCAGCAGCCAAGACCGTGTCGCTACTTACGAGCAGTACTTC	CASSQDRVATYEQYF
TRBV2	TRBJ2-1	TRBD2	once	TGTGCCAGCAGGGGACTAGATAAGGGAGGGTTCTTC	CASRGLDKGGFF
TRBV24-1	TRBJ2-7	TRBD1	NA	TGTGCCACCAGTGACAATCAAACCGGGACAGGAGGGACACGCGAGCAGTACTTC	CATSDNQTGTGGTREQYF
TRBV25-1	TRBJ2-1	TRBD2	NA	TGTGCCAGCAGTGAGACTTTAGCGGGATACAATGAGCAGTTCTTC	CASSETLAGYNEQFF
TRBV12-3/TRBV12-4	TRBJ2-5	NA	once	TGTGCCAGCAGTTTAGCCCTGGAGACCCAGTACTTC	CASSLALETQYF
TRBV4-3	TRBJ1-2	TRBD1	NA	TGCGCCAGCAGCCAAGAGATCACAGGGGCAAACTATGGCTACACCTTC	CASSQEITGANYGYTF
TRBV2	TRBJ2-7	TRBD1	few	TGTGCCAGCAGTGATATGGGGCGAAACAGGGGGCTAGGCGAGCAGTACTTC	CASSDMGRNRGLGEQYF
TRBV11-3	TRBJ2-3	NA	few	TGTGCCAGCAGCTTAGGAAGTCGGGTGTCAGGGGATGCAGATACGCAGTATTTT	CASSLGSRVSGDADTQYF
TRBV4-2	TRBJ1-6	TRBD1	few	TGTGCCAGCCGCCAGGACAGGGACCATAATTCACCCCTCCACTTT	CASRQDRDHNSPLHF
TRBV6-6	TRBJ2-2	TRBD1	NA	TGTGCCAGCAGTTTTCAAGGACAGGGGAAGTCCGGGGAGCTGTTTTTT	CASSFQGQGKSGELFF
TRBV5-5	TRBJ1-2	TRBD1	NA	TGTGCCAGCAGCTTGTATTCGCAGGGGGGCTTGACTAACTATGGCTACACCTTC	CASSLYSQGGLTNYGYTF
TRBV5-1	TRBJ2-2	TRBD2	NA	TGCGCCAGCAGCTTGTCCCCGGGGGGGGGAGCCGACACCGGGGAGCTGTTTTTT	CASSLSPGGGADTGELFF
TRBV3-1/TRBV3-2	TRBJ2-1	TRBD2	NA	TGTGCCAGCAGCCAAGATTTGATAGCGGGGGGGCCCTCCTACAATGAGCAGTTCTTC	CASSQDLIAGGPSYNEQFF
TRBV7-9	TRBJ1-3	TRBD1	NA	TGTGCCAGCAGCCCAGTGGGGACAGCCGTCTCTGGAAACACCATATATTTT	CASSPVGTAVSGNTIYF
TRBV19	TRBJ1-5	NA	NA	TGTGCCAGTAGTGAAACAGTTGGCAATCAGCCCCAGCATTTT	CASSETVGNQPQHF
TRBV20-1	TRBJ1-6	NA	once	TGCAGTGCTAGTTGGGGCCTGAGCTCCTATAATTCACCCCTCCACTTT	CSASWGLSSYNSPLHF
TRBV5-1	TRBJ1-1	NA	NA	TGCGCCAGCAGCTTGGGGCCCACTGAAGCTTTCTTT	CASSLGPTEAFF
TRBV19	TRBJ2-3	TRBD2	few	TGTGCCAGTCGTGACTGGGGGGAGGGAAATACGCAGTATTTT	CASRDWGEGNTQYF
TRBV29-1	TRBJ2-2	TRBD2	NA	TGCAGCGTTGAGGCACGACTAGCGGGGGTGAACACCGGGGAGCTGTTTTTT	CSVEARLAGVNTGELFF
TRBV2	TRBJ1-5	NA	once	TGTGCCAGCAGTGAAGAAACCCGGGATAGCAATCAGCCCCAGCATTTT	CASSEETRDSNQPQHF
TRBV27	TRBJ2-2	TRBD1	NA	TGTGCCAGCAGTTTGGTGACAGGGAGAACCGGGGAGCTGTTTTTT	CASSLVTGRTGELFF
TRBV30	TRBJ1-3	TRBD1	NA	TGTGCCTGGGGGGCGGGGACAGGGATCTCTGGAAACACCATATATTTT	CAWGAGTGISGNTIYF